These 20 T cell receptor beta chains share one sample of origin, sequenced in a study of early T cells in non-severe SARS-CoV-2 infection. TCRdb called the 5' RACE reads again in MiXCR, with one record for every CDR3 protein. This repertoire shows about 66,000 distinct CDR3 sequences, 13% found once; its top ten account for about 8.5%. The sample taken for sequencing was whole blood. These receptors all stem from an adult who was a healthcare worker with PCR-confirmed SARS-CoV-2 infection or an uninfected control (not recorded which).

By proportion, this clonotype is medium-sized (0.01 to 0.1%). The chain employs TRBV28 and TRBJ2-7; maybe TRBD1 (6 bases). Germline assignment: CDR1 MDHEN and CDR2 SYDVKM. The CDR3 consists of 12 residues. Trimming shortened V by 5 bases and J by 9 bases, and 14 bases separated the two germline ends. The CDR3 loop reads CASSPPRGGQYF. In DNA, the CDR3 is TGTGCCAGCAGTCCCCCCAGGGGTGGGCAGTACTTC.

The sample holds a few counts of this clonotype. The chain employs TRBV20-1 and TRBJ2-3, with D possibly being TRBD2 (6 bases). CDR3 length: 16 residues. V was clipped by 1 base and J by 1 base, with 15 bases between them. Germline CDR1 is DFQATT and CDR2 is SNEGSKA (reference sequence). In nucleotides, the CDR3 is TGCAGTGCTAGAGGGGTGTGGCGGGAAGGCACAGATACGCAGTATTTT. This encodes CSARGVWREGTDTQYF.

In its sample, this clonotype was seen many times. The chain combines TRBV28 with TRBJ2-3; D might be TRBD1 (6 bases). V was trimmed by 5 bases and J by 2 bases, leaving 17 bases between them. The CDR3 is made up of 16 amino acids. In germline, CDR1 is MDHEN, CDR2 SYDVKM. CDR3 sequence: CASSPLQRGFTDTQYF. The CDR3 nucleotides are TGTGCCAGCAGTCCTCTCCAAAGGGGGTTCACAGATACGCAGTATTTT.

The chain uses TRBV28 and TRBJ2-7; 7 bases are a match to TRBD1. The CDR3 is 13 residues long. Germline loops: CDR1 MDHEN, CDR2 SYDVKM. V shed 7 bases, J shed 0 bases, and the junction held 3 bases outside the gene matches. In DNA, the CDR3 is TGTGCCAGCATGGGGACAGCCTCCTACGAGCAGTACTTC. Translating gives CASMGTASYEQYF.

The chain has TRBV6-1 and TRBJ2-1; 10 bases align to TRBD1. The CDR3 length is 15 residues. Germline loops: CDR1 MNHNS, CDR2 SASEGT. With V trimmed by 6 bases and J by 15 bases, 17 bases remained unmatched. The CDR3: CASRPGTGEFPEGFF. DNA for the CDR3: TGTGCCAGCAGACCCGGGACAGGGGAGTTCCCCGAAGGGTTCTTC.

The chain employs TRBV5-1 and TRBJ2-1; 8 nucleotides match TRBD1. The J segment lost 5 bases and the V segment lost 4 bases, leaving 5 bases of the junction unmatched. CDR3 length: 14 amino acids. CDR1 is SGHRS and CDR2 is YFSETQ in the germline V gene. The DNA for the CDR3 is TGCGCCAGCAGCCGGGGACAGGCTAACAATGAGCAGTTCTTC. Its protein is CASSRGQANNEQFF.

In this sample, this clonotype turned up many times. CDR3 DNA: TGTGCCAGCAGCCAATCCTCCGAGACCCAGTACTTC. It codes for CASSQSSETQYF. The chain recombines TRBV3-1 with TRBJ2-5; D unclear. Germline loops: CDR1 LGHDT, CDR2 YNNKEL (reference sequence). Trimming left V 2 bases short and J 5 bases short, with 6 bases between. The CDR3 consists of 12 residues.

This rearrangement joins TRBV7-2 to TRBJ1-4; D is perhaps TRBD1 (5 bases). This CDR3 comprises 15 residues. Looked up from germline, CDR1 is SGHTA and CDR2 is FQGNSA. V lost 5 bases and J lost 8, with 18 bases in between. The CDR3 loop reads CASSPRGGGGEKLFF. DNA of the CDR3: TGTGCCAGCAGCCCCCGTGGGGGGGGTGGGGAAAAACTGTTTTTT.

The chain carries TRBV29-1 and TRBJ2-1, with D perhaps TRBD2 (5 bases). Trimming pared 0 bases from V and 12 bases from J, leaving 6 bases between. The germline gives CDR1 SQVTM, CDR2 ANQGSEA. This CDR3 comprises 10 residues. The CDR3 DNA reads TGCAGCGTTGAAGATCGGGGGCAGTTCTTC. Protein sequence: CSVEDRGQFF.

This clonotype occurred many times. The chain couples TRBV12-3 or TRBV12-4 to TRBJ2-7; 13 bases are a match to TRBD2. There are 17 residues in the CDR3. The junction had 8 bases not matched to a gene; V was cut back by 3 bases and J by 3 bases. CDR3 DNA: TGTGCCAGCAGTTTGATGAGGACTAGCGGGAGAGTCTACGAGCAGTACTTC. This encodes CASSLMRTSGRVYEQYF.

This clonotype showed up just a few times. The J gene is TRBJ2-5, the V gene TRBV7-2; tentative D call: TRBD2 (6 bases). Trimming cost V 5 bases and J 4 bases, with 11 bases left between them. The CDR3 consists of 13 residues. Looked up from germline, CDR1 is SGHTA and CDR2 is FQGNSA. The CDR3 here is CASSLTGLETQYF. CDR3 nucleotides: TGTGCCAGCAGCCTAACGGGACTAGAGACCCAGTACTTC.

The rearrangement joins TRBV7-3 to TRBJ2-2, with a weak D call TRBD2 (5 bases). V was clipped by 6 bases and J by 6 bases, with 8 bases between them. Germline CDR1 is SGHTA and CDR2 is FQGTGA. The CDR3 length is 12 residues. CDR3 protein: CASSEAAGELFF. DNA for the CDR3: TGTGCCAGCAGTGAAGCGGCCGGGGAGCTGTTTTTT. The full variable domain, completed using reference TRBV7-3 and TRBJ2-2, is GAGVSQTPSNKVTEKGKYVELRCDPISGHTALYWYRQSLGQGPEFLIYFQGTGAADDSGLPNDRFFAVRPEGSVSTLKIQRTERGDSAVYLCASSEAAGELFFGEGSRLTVL.

In its sample, this clonotype was seen a few times. The chain has TRBV11-2 and TRBJ2-1; a weak D match, TRBD2 (6 bases). The length of the CDR3 is 16 residues. V lost 1 base and J 4 bases, leaving 14 bases between the germline ends. Germline CDR1 is SGHAT and CDR2 is FQNNGV. CDR3 sequence reads: CASSLVRQGGYNEQFF. CDR3 DNA sequence: TGTGCCAGCAGCTTAGTGCGGCAGGGAGGATACAATGAGCAGTTCTTC. The complete variable domain, with remaining parts taken from reference TRBV11-2 and TRBJ2-1, reads EAGVAQSPRYKIIEKRQSVAFWCNPISGHATLYWYQQILGQGPKLLIQFQNNGVVDDSQLPKDRFSAERLKGVDSTLKIQPAKLEDSAVYLCASSLVRQGGYNEQFFGPGTRLTVL.

The sample holds a few counts of this clonotype. V and J are TRBV9 and TRBJ2-1, with 7 bases identical to TRBD2. The trim removed 0 bases at V and 8 bases at J, leaving 8 bases unmatched. The CDR3 spans 15 residues. Germline lookup yields CDR1 SGDLS and CDR2 YYNGEE. The CDR3 nucleotides are TGTGCCAGCAGCGTAGGGCTAGCGGAGAGCGATGAGCAGTTCTTC. Its translation is CASSVGLAESDEQFF.

A few counts support this clonotype. The V call is TRBV6-7, the J call TRBJ2-7; 8 positions agree with TRBD2. TRBV6-7 is reported as an ORF; its role is uncertain. V trimming: 8 bases; J trimming: 7 bases; junction bases outside the gene matches: 16. The CDR3 has 15 residues. Here the CDR3 DNA reads TGTGCCAGCCAACAAGCGGGGCGGGAGGAGTATGAGCAGTACTTC. Its translation is CASQQAGREEYEQYF.

This clonotype has ten or more counts. The CDR3 reads CASSSWTGRAFF. The DNA of the CDR3 is TGTGCCAGCAGCTCTTGGACAGGCCGAGCTTTCTTT. The chain carries TRBV7-9 and TRBJ1-1, with 7 bases identical to TRBD1. Germline V lookup: CDR1 SEHNR, CDR2 FQNEAQ (reference sequence). CDR3 length equals 12 residues. V was clipped by 4 bases and J by 10 bases; unmatched bases: 6.

This chain links TRBV5-6 with TRBJ2-7, with a weak D call TRBD1 (6 bases). This CDR3 is built from 14 residues. The germline CDR1 and CDR2 sequences are SGHDT and YYEEEE. Trimming took 2 bases from V and 7 from J, leaving 16 bases between them. CDR3: CASSFPGTSLEQYF. The CDR3 DNA reads as TGTGCCAGCAGCTTCCCAGGGACAAGTCTGGAGCAGTACTTC.

This clonotype was observed at least ten times. The CDR3 reads CASSPSYEQYF. The DNA of the CDR3 is TGTGCCAGCAGTCCCTCCTACGAGCAGTACTTC. The chain joins TRBV21-1 to TRBJ2-7. TRBV21-1 is classified as a pseudogene. This CDR3 contains 11 residues.

V is TRBV6-5 and J is TRBJ2-1; 9 bases match TRBD2. Germline V gene data show CDR1 as MNHEY and CDR2 as SVGAGI. J was trimmed by 7 bases and V by 2 bases; bases with no gene match: 12. CDR3 length: 17 amino acids. CDR3 region: CASSYTLWREGRNEQFF. In nucleotides, the CDR3 is TGTGCCAGCAGTTACACCCTGTGGCGGGAGGGCCGTAATGAGCAGTTCTTC.

This sequence joins TRBV7-3 and TRBJ2-2; maybe TRBD2 (7 bases). Looked up from germline, CDR1 is SGHTA and CDR2 is FQGTGA. V gave up 5 bases and J gave up 7 bases, with 17 bases separating them. The CDR3 runs to 15 residues. The CDR3 bases are TGTGCCAGCAGCCGGGACATGGTAGCGGGCGGGGAGCTGTTTTTT. Translation gives CASSRDMVAGGELFF.